This T cell receptor beta chain is from a study of spatial heterogeneity in lung cancer. CDR3 length equals 19 residues. CDR1 is MNHEY, CDR2 SVGAGI, per germline. The J segment lost 4 bases and the V segment lost 0 bases, leaving 14 bases of the junction unmatched. TCRdb reprocessed the 5' RACE reads with MiXCR, giving one entry per CDR3 protein. This table holds 30,000 to 40,000 distinct CDR3 sequences, under 9% found once. This clonotype occurred many times. Time point in this sample: blood at routine non-recurrence follow-up after resection. This sample comprised PBMCs, obtained at follow-up. This clonotype was obtained from a male donor with early-stage non-small cell lung cancer. The V call is TRBV6-5, the J call TRBJ1-4; 7 nucleotides line up with TRBD1. CDR3 bases: TGTGCCAGCAGTTACTCGAAGTGGAGGGGGCGCTTGAGTAATGAAAAACTGTTTTTT. Its translation: CASSYSKWRGRLSNEKLFF.